Sequencing of this TCR beta chain was carried out in a study of monozygotic twins with inflammatory bowel disease. Researchers isolated total RNA from whole blood without sorting T cells. Following a re-call of the 5' RACE reads, TCRdb has one entry per CDR3 protein and lacks DNA. The table gives more than 350,000 distinct CDR3 sequences; the top ten clones make up 2% to 2.5% of it. Germline-derived CDR1 and CDR2 are LGHDT and YNNKEL (reference sequence). There are 14 residues in the CDR3. A note on this clonotype: The antigen is unknown.

Study-wide results and limits: Healthy co-twins exceeded IBD patients in TCRbeta diversity as measured by inverse Simpson.

Material: blood. The sequence derives from a human donor with ulcerative colitis or Crohn's disease, or a healthy co-twin of an affected twin (not recorded which). This chain connects TRBV3-1 to TRBJ2-4. The chain's CDR3 is CASSQDLRGDIQYF.